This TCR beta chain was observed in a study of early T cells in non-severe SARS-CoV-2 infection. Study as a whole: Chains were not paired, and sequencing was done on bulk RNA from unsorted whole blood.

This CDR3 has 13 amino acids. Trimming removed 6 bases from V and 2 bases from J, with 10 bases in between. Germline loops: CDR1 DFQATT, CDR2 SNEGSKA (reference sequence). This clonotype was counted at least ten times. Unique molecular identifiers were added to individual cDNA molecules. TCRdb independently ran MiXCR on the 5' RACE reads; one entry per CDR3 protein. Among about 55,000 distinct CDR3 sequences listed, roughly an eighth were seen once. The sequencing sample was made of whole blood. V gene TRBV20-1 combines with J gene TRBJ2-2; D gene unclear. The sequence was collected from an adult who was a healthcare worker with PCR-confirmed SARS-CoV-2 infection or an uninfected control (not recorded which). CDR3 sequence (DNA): TGCAGTGCCGAGGAGAGCAACACCGGGGAGCTGTTTTTT. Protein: CSAEESNTGELFF.